This entry lists 29 T cell receptor beta chains sequenced from one sample in a study of blood T cell repertoires in COVID-19. The repertoire was sequenced with immunoSEQ multiplex PCR; TCRdb's copy has only in-frame clones and lacks some. Seen here are 190,000 or so clones, about 85% observed once, and the top ten hold 2% to 2.5%. Specimen: PBMCs or T cells enriched from blood (not recorded which). These receptors originate from a woman in her thirties who had recovered from COVID-19.

The genes are TRBV10-2 and TRBJ2-7; possible D gene TRBD2, 6 bases. Germline-derived CDR1 and CDR2 are WSHSY and SAAADI. The V gene lost 8 bases and the J gene lost 2 bases, with 16 bases spanning the gap. The CDR3 runs 14 residues. CDR3 DNA sequence: TGCGCCAGCGCTAGGGCGGGACCGGCCTACGAGCAGTACTTC. Translated, it gives CASARAGPAYEQYF.

The chain is built from TRBV7-3 and TRBJ2-3, with a tentative D call TRBD2 (5 bases). V lost 5 bases, J lost 4 bases, and 16 bases lay in between. This CDR3 comprises 15 residues. The germline CDR1 and CDR2 sequences are SGHTA and FQGTGA. The CDR3 sequence is CASSPLGGEADTQYF. In DNA, the CDR3 is TGTGCCAGCAGCCCGCTCGGAGGCGAGGCAGATACGCAGTATTTT.

This chain connects TRBV7-9 to TRBJ2-4, with 7 positions matching TRBD2. The CDR3 spans 16 residues. V shed 1 base and J 2 bases; nucleotides not matched to a gene: 5. The germline gives CDR1 SEHNR, CDR2 FQNEAQ (reference sequence). For the CDR3, the DNA is TGTGCCAGCAGCTTAGTAGCGGGCTTCTCCAAAAACATTCAGTACTTC. This sequence encodes CASSLVAGFSKNIQYF.

This rearrangement joins TRBV28 to TRBJ2-3, with D tentatively TRBD1 (6 bases). Trimming removed 2 bases at V and 9 bases at J, with 12 bases between. Germline CDR1 reads MDHEN; CDR2 reads SYDVKM. CDR3 length equals 13 residues. CDR3 in DNA: TGTGCCAGCAGTTTAAATACAGGGAAAACGCAGTATTTT. Translated: CASSLNTGKTQYF.

The CDR3 here is CASSRSGQSIENYGYTF. Written as DNA, the CDR3 is TGCGCCAGCAGCCGATCGGGACAGAGTATCGAAAACTATGGCTACACCTTC. The gene calls are TRBV4-1 and TRBJ1-2; 7 nucleotides agree with TRBD1. Germline loops: CDR1 MGHRA, CDR2 YSYEKL. V dropped 4 bases and J dropped 2; count of bases not matched to a gene: 13. CDR3 length: 17 residues.

This rearrangement joins TRBV9 to TRBJ1-4; TRBD1 matches 7 bases. The CDR3 totals 15 residues. Trimming took 6 bases from V and 8 from J; bases not matched to a gene: 13. CDR1 and CDR2 (germline): SGDLS, YYNGEE. The DNA of the CDR3 is TGTGCCAGCAACCCGAGGGGGGCAGGGGGAGAAAAACTGTTTTTT. This translates into CASNPRGAGGEKLFF.

The chain carries TRBV4-3 and TRBJ2-7, with 10 positions matching TRBD2. Germline trimming cut 4 bases from V and 7 bases from J; bases unmatched to any gene: 10. Germline CDR1 reads LGHNA; CDR2 reads YSLEER. There are 15 residues in the CDR3. The CDR3 nucleotides read TGCGCCAGCAGCCTACAGCCTAGCGGGAGTTTGGAGCAGTACTTC. Its translation: CASSLQPSGSLEQYF.

The chain links TRBV9 to TRBJ1-6; D gene unclear. Trimming removed 4 bases from V and 14 bases from J, with 16 bases in between. The CDR3 runs to 13 residues. Germline CDR1 reads SGDLS; CDR2 reads YYNGEE. The CDR3 sequence is CASSLSSLATLHF. In nucleotides, the CDR3 is TGTGCCAGCAGCCTGAGCTCGCTCGCTACCCTCCACTTT. Filled out from reference TRBV9 and TRBJ1-6, the complete variable domain reads DSGVTQTPKHLITATGQRVTLRCSPRSGDLSVYWYQQSLDQGLQFLIQYYNGEERAKGNILERFSAQQFPDLHSELNLSSLELGDSALYFCASSLSSLATLHFGNGTRLTVT.

This clone was recorded only once. V usage is TRBV7-2 and J usage is TRBJ2-1; a weak D match, TRBD2 (6 bases). Trimming cost V 6 bases and J 3 bases, with 15 bases left between them. Germline assignment: CDR1 SGHTA and CDR2 FQGNSA. The CDR3 consists of 15 residues. The CDR3 region has the DNA TGTGCCAGCAGATTTAGCGGCGGAGACTACAATGAGCAGTTCTTC. Its translation: CASRFSGGDYNEQFF.

There are a few counts of this clone. CDR3 sequence (DNA): TGCAGCGTTGGCCCGGTAAATGAGCAGTTCTTC. It translates to CSVGPVNEQFF. The chain links TRBV29-1 to TRBJ2-1; no definite D call. This CDR3 is built from 11 residues. Trimming pared 4 bases from V and 7 bases from J, leaving 8 bases between. CDR1 is SQVTM, CDR2 ANQGSEA, per germline.

The rearrangement links TRBV2 to TRBJ2-2; TRBD1 matches 8 bases. The CDR3 is made up of 15 amino acids. The junction had 4 bases not matched to a gene; V was cut back by 7 bases and J by 0 bases. Germline V gene data show CDR1 as SNHLY and CDR2 as FYNNEI. CDR3 sequence: CASKRDRTNTGELFF. The CDR3 coding sequence is TGTGCCAGCAAACGGGACAGGACGAACACCGGGGAGCTGTTTTTT.

The rearrangement uses TRBV7-9 and TRBJ2-3; tentatively, D is TRBD2 (6 bases). Per germline, CDR1 SEHNR and CDR2 FQNEAQ (reference sequence). Trimming pared 4 bases from V and 2 bases from J, leaving 13 bases between. The CDR3 sequence is 15 residues long. Written as DNA, the CDR3 is TGTGCCAGCAGCTCCAAGCGGCGGGACACAGATACGCAGTATTTT. Its protein is CASSSKRRDTDTQYF.

The V gene is TRBV2, the J gene TRBJ2-1; D might be TRBD2 (6 bases). The V gene's germline CDR1 is SNHLY and CDR2 FYNNEI. CDR3 length: 14 amino acids. Trimming cost V 8 bases and J 6 bases, with 17 bases left between them. The CDR3, as DNA: TGTGCCAGCCCCACTAGCCGTAAGAGCAATGAGCAGTTCTTC. Translated: CASPTSRKSNEQFF.

The sample holds one count of this clone. The chain employs TRBV11-2 and TRBJ2-3, with D hard to call. The CDR3 covers 13 residues. Germline CDR1 and CDR2: SGHAT and FQNNGV. With 0 bases removed from V and 3 bases from J, the gap between germline ends came to 4 bases. As DNA, the CDR3 is TGTGCCAGCAGCTTAGATATGACAGATACGCAGTATTTT. This gives the protein CASSLDMTDTQYF.

The V call is TRBV2, the J call TRBJ1-4; 7 bases line up with TRBD1. The CDR3 extends over 14 amino acids. Germline values: CDR1 SNHLY, CDR2 FYNNEI. V shed 6 bases and J 5 bases; nucleotides not matched to a gene: 6. The CDR3 coding sequence is TGTGCCAGCAGCGCAGGGGGGTCAAATGAAAAACTGTTTTTT. Residues: CASSAGGSNEKLFF.

The chain recombines TRBV19 with TRBJ1-4, with D possibly TRBD1 on 6 matching bases. The V end lost 4 bases, the J end lost 8 bases, and 14 bases lay between the germline ends. This CDR3 is 14 amino acids long. CDR1 is LNHDA and CDR2 is SQIVND in the germline V gene (reference sequence). CDR3 residues: CASSSGGGDEKLFF. As DNA, the CDR3 is TGTGCCAGTAGTAGTGGGGGGGGCGACGAAAAACTGTTTTTT. The full variable domain, in which reference TRBV19 and TRBJ1-4 provide the parts outside the CDR3, is DGGITQSPKYLFRKEGQNVTLSCEQNLNHDAMYWYRQDPGQGLRLIYYSQIVNDFQKGDIAEGYSVSREKKESFPLTVTSAQKNPTAFYLCASSSGGGDEKLFFGSGTQLSVL.

The V and J genes are TRBV5-1 and TRBJ1-2, with D tentatively TRBD1 (6 bases). V lost 0 bases to trimming and J lost 6 bases, with 9 bases between them. Germline loops: CDR1 SGHRS, CDR2 YFSETQ. This CDR3 is 13 amino acids long. The CDR3 DNA reads TGCGCCAGCAGCTTGGAGGGGGTTGATGGCTACACCTTC. Amino acids: CASSLEGVDGYTF.

This clone occurred once. The genes are TRBV28 and TRBJ1-5, with 8 bases matching TRBD1. The CDR3 spans 15 residues. Trimming took 5 bases from V and 6 from J; bases not matched to a gene: 9. The germline CDR1 and CDR2 sequences are MDHEN and SYDVKM. The CDR3 sequence: CASSIQTGTGQPQHF. The CDR3, as DNA: TGTGCCAGCAGTATCCAGACAGGGACAGGTCAGCCCCAGCATTTT.

The chain is built from TRBV21-1 and TRBJ1-1; the listed D gene, TRBD1, was not tested against the DNA. TRBV21-1 is listed as a pseudogene. The CDR3 sequence is 20 residues long. In DNA, the CDR3 is TGTGCCAGCAGCAAACATCCCCAGGGACAGGCGCTAGTTAGGGACACTGAAGCTTTCTTT. It yields the protein CASSKHPQGQALVRDTEAFF.

The chain employs TRBV30 and TRBJ1-1; 10 bases align to TRBD1. Germline V gene lookup returns CDR1 GTSNPN and CDR2 SVGIG (reference sequence). Trimming cost V 8 bases and J 5 bases; bases outside gene matches: 5. The CDR3 covers 12 residues. In DNA, the CDR3 is TGTGCCAGACAGGGGGCTAAAACTGAAGCTTTCTTT. Protein: CARQGAKTEAFF.

The chain carries TRBV20-1 and TRBJ2-1, with D unresolved. Trimming removed 4 bases at V and 3 bases at J, with 4 bases between. The CDR3 is 11 amino acids. Germline CDR1 reads DFQATT; CDR2 reads SNEGSKA (reference sequence). DNA for the CDR3: TGCAGTGCTACCCTCTACAATGAGCAGTTCTTC. It is translated as CSATLYNEQFF.

The rearrangement uses TRBV19 and TRBJ2-1; D remains ambiguous. The germline V gene encodes CDR1 LNHDA and CDR2 SQIVND (reference sequence). Trimming pared 10 bases from V and 0 bases from J, leaving 19 bases between. The CDR3 runs 16 residues. CDR3 sequence: CATSLAGDDSYNEQFF. Written as DNA, the CDR3 is TGTGCCACCTCCTTGGCAGGCGACGACTCCTACAATGAGCAGTTCTTC. Drawing the rest from reference TRBV19 and TRBJ2-1, the complete variable domain is DGGITQSPKYLFRKEGQNVTLSCEQNLNHDAMYWYRQDPGQGLRLIYYSQIVNDFQKGDIAEGYSVSREKKESFPLTVTSAQKNPTAFYLCATSLAGDDSYNEQFFGPGTRLTVL.

This clone turned up a few times. The chain is built from TRBV12-3 or TRBV12-4 and TRBJ2-7; no firm D call. The CDR3 runs to 12 residues. With 3 bases removed from V and 5 bases from J, the gap between germline ends came to 8 bases. CDR3 nucleotide sequence: TGTGCCAGCAGTTTTCAGAGGAACGAGCAGTACTTC. It specifies CASSFQRNEQYF.

This chain connects TRBV5-6 to TRBJ1-2, with D unclear. The CDR3 is made up of 14 amino acids. The germline CDR1 and CDR2 sequences are SGHDT and YYEEEE. Trimming cost V 5 bases and J 4 bases, with 15 bases left between them. The CDR3 loop is CASSPGGFGYGYTF. CDR3 coding DNA: TGTGCCAGCAGTCCCGGAGGATTTGGCTATGGCTACACCTTC.

V usage is TRBV3-1 (or the pseudogene TRBV3-2) and J usage is TRBJ1-3; a weak D match, TRBD1 (5 bases). This CDR3 has 15 residues. The V gene lost 1 base and the J gene lost 5 bases, with 12 bases spanning the gap. Germline V CDR1 and CDR2: LGHDT, YNNKEL (reference sequence). This chain's CDR3 is CASSQAGGGRNTIYF. For the CDR3, the DNA is TGTGCCAGCAGCCAAGCCGGGGGAGGGAGAAACACCATATATTTT.

This chain links TRBV15 with TRBJ1-6; perhaps TRBD1 as D (5 bases). This CDR3 has 17 residues. Germline V gene sequence: CDR1 LNHNV, CDR2 YYDKDF (reference sequence). V lost 1 base and J 1 base, leaving 11 bases between the germline ends. Written as DNA, the CDR3 is TGTGCCACCAGCAGAGTTGGGGGAGGATCCTATAATTCACCCCTCCACTTT. This sequence encodes CATSRVGGGSYNSPLHF.

The chain employs TRBV6-6 and TRBJ1-2; the match to TRBD1 covers 7 bases. The ends lost 6 bases at V and 0 bases at J; junction bases unmatched: 7. CDR1 is MNHNY and CDR2 is SVGAGI in the germline V gene (reference sequence). The CDR3 is 15 residues long. CDR3 in DNA: TGTGCCAGCAGCTTTGACAGGGATGCTAACTATGGCTACACCTTC. It translates to CASSFDRDANYGYTF.

The J gene is TRBJ1-1, the V gene TRBV27; D uncertain. This CDR3 is 13 amino acids long. Trimming removed 3 bases from V and 4 bases from J, with 9 bases in between. Germline CDR1 is MNHEY and CDR2 is SMNVEV (reference sequence). The CDR3 sequence is CASSLAATTEAFF. The CDR3 coding sequence is TGTGCCAGCAGTTTGGCAGCGACCACTGAAGCTTTCTTT.

The chain carries TRBV6-2 or TRBV6-3 and TRBJ1-5; TRBD1 agrees at 7 bases. In germline, CDR1 is MNHEY, CDR2 SVGEGT. This CDR3 has 15 amino acids. Trimming cost V 4 bases and J 5 bases; bases outside gene matches: 8. The CDR3 loop reads CASSFADRRYQPQHF. In DNA form, the CDR3 reads TGTGCCAGCAGTTTTGCGGACAGGCGGTATCAGCCCCAGCATTTT.